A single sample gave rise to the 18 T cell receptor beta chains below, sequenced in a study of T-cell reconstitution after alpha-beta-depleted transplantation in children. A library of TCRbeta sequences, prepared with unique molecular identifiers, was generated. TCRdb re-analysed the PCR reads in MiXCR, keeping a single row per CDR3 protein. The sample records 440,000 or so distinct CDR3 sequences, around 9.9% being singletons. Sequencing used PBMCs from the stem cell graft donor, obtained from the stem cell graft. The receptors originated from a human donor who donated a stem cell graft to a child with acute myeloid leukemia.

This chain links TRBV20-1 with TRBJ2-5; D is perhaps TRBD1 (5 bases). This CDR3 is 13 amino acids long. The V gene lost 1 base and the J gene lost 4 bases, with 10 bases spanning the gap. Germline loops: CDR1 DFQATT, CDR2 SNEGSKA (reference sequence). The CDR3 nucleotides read TGCAGTGCTAGAGTCGGACACGGAGAGACCCAGTACTTC. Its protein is CSARVGHGETQYF.

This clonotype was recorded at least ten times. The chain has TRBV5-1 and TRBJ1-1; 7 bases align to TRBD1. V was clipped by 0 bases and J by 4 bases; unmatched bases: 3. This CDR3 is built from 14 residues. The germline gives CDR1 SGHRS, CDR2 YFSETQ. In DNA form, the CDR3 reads TGCGCCAGCAGCTTGGCCGGGGACAGCACTGAAGCTTTCTTT. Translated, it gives CASSLAGDSTEAFF.

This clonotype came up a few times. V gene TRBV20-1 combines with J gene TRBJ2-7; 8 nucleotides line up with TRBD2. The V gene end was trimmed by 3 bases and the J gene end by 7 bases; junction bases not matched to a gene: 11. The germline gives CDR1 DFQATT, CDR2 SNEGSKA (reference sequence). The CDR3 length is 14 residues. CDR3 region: CSARGREASVEQYF. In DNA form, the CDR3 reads TGCAGTGCTAGGGGGCGGGAGGCGTCTGTGGAGCAGTACTTC.

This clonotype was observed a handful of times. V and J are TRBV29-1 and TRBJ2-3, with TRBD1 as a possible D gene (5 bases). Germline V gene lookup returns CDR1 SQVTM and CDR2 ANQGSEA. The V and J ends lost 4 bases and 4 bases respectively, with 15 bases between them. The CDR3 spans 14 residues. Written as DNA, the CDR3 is TGCAGCGTTGGGATAGGGGCGGCGGCAGATACGCAGTATTTT. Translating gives CSVGIGAAADTQYF.

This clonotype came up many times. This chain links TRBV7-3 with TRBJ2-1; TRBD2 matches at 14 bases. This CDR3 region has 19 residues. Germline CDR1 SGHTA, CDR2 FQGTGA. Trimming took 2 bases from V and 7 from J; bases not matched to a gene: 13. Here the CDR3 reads CASSLFTGTSGSEGNEQFF. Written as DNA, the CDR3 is TGTGCCAGCAGCTTATTCACCGGGACTAGCGGGAGTGAGGGGAATGAGCAGTTCTTC.

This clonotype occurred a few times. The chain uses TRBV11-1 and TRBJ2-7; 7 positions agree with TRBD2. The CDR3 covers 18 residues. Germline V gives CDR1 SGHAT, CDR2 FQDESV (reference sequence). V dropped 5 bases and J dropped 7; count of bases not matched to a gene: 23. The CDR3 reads CASSLPWAGAAPASEQYF. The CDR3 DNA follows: TGTGCCAGCAGCCTACCTTGGGCGGGAGCAGCCCCGGCATCTGAGCAGTACTTC.

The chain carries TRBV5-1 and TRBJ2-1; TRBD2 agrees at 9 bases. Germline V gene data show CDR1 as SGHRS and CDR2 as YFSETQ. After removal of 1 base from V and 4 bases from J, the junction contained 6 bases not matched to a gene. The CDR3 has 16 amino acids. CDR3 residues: CASSLSGTSQYNEQFF. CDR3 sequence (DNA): TGCGCCAGCAGCTTGTCCGGGACTAGCCAGTACAATGAGCAGTTCTTC.

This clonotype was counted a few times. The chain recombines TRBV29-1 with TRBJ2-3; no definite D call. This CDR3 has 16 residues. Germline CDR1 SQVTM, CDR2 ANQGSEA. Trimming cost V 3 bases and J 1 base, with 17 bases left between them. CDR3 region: CSVDHRVQDGTDTQYF. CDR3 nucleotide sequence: TGCAGCGTTGACCATAGGGTACAAGACGGCACAGATACGCAGTATTTT.

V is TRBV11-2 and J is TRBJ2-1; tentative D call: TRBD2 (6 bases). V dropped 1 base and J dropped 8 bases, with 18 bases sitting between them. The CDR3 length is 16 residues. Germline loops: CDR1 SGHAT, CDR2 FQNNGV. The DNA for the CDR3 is TGTGCCAGCAGCTTAGGTCTCTTACAGGAGGGTGATGAGCAGTTCTTC. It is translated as CASSLGLLQEGDEQFF.

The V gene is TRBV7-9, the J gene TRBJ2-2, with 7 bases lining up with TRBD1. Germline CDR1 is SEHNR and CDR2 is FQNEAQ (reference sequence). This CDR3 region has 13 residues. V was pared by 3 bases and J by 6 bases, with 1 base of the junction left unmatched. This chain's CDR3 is CASSFGQAGELFF. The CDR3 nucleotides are TGTGCCAGCAGCTTTGGACAGGCCGGGGAGCTGTTTTTT.

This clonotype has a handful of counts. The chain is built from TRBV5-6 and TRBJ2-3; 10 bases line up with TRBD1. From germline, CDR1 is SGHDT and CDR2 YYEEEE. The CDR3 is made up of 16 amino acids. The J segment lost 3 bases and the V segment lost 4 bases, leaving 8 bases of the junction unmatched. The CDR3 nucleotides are TGTGCCAGCAGCCGACCGGGACAGGGGACGACAGATACGCAGTATTTT. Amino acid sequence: CASSRPGQGTTDTQYF.

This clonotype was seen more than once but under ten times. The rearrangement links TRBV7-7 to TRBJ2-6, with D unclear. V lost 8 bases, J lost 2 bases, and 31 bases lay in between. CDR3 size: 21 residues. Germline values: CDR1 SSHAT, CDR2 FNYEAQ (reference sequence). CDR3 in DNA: TGTGCCAGCGCTGACCCCAACCTCAAGGCCAACTCCCTCCCTGGGGCCAACGTCCTGACTTTC. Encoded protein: CASADPNLKANSLPGANVLTF.

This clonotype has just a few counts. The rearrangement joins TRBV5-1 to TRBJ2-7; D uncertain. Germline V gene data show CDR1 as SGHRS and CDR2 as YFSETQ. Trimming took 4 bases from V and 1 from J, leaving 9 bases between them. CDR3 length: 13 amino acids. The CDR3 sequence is CASSPDGSYEQYF. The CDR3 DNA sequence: TGCGCCAGCAGCCCGGACGGGTCCTACGAGCAGTACTTC.

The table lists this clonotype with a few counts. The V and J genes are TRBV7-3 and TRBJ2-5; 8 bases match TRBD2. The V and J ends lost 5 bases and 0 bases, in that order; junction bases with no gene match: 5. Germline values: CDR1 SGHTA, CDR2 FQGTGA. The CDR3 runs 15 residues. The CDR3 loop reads CASSRRGAYQETQYF. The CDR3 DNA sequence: TGTGCCAGCAGCCGGCGGGGGGCGTACCAAGAGACCCAGTACTTC.

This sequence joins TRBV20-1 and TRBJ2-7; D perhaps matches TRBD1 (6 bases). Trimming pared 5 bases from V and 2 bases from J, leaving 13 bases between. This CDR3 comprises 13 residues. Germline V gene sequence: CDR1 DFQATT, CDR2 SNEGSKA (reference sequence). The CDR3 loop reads CSAAYRVPYEQYF. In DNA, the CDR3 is TGCAGTGCTGCGTACAGGGTTCCCTACGAGCAGTACTTC.

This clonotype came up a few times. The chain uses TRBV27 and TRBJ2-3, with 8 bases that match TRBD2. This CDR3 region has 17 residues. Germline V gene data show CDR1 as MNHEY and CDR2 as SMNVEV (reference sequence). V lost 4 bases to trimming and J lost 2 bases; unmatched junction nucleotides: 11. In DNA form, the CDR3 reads TGTGCCAGCAGTTCCCCACTAGCGGTCGGGGCCACAGATACGCAGTATTTT. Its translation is CASSSPLAVGATDTQYF.

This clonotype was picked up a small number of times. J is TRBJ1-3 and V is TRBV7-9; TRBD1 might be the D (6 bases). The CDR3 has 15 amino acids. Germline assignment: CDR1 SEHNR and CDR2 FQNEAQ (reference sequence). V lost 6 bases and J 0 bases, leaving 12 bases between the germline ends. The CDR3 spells CASRYGGLSGNTIYF. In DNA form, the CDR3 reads TGTGCCAGCAGATACGGGGGCCTCTCTGGAAACACCATATATTTT.

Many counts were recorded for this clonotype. The CDR3 DNA follows: TGCGCCAGCAGCTTGTCCCTGACAGGGGTCGGCTACGAGCAGTACTTC. It codes for CASSLSLTGVGYEQYF. J is TRBJ2-7 and V is TRBV5-1; 8 bases align to TRBD1. The CDR3 sequence is 16 residues long. The ends lost 1 base at V and 3 bases at J; junction bases unmatched: 9. The germline V gene encodes CDR1 SGHRS and CDR2 YFSETQ.